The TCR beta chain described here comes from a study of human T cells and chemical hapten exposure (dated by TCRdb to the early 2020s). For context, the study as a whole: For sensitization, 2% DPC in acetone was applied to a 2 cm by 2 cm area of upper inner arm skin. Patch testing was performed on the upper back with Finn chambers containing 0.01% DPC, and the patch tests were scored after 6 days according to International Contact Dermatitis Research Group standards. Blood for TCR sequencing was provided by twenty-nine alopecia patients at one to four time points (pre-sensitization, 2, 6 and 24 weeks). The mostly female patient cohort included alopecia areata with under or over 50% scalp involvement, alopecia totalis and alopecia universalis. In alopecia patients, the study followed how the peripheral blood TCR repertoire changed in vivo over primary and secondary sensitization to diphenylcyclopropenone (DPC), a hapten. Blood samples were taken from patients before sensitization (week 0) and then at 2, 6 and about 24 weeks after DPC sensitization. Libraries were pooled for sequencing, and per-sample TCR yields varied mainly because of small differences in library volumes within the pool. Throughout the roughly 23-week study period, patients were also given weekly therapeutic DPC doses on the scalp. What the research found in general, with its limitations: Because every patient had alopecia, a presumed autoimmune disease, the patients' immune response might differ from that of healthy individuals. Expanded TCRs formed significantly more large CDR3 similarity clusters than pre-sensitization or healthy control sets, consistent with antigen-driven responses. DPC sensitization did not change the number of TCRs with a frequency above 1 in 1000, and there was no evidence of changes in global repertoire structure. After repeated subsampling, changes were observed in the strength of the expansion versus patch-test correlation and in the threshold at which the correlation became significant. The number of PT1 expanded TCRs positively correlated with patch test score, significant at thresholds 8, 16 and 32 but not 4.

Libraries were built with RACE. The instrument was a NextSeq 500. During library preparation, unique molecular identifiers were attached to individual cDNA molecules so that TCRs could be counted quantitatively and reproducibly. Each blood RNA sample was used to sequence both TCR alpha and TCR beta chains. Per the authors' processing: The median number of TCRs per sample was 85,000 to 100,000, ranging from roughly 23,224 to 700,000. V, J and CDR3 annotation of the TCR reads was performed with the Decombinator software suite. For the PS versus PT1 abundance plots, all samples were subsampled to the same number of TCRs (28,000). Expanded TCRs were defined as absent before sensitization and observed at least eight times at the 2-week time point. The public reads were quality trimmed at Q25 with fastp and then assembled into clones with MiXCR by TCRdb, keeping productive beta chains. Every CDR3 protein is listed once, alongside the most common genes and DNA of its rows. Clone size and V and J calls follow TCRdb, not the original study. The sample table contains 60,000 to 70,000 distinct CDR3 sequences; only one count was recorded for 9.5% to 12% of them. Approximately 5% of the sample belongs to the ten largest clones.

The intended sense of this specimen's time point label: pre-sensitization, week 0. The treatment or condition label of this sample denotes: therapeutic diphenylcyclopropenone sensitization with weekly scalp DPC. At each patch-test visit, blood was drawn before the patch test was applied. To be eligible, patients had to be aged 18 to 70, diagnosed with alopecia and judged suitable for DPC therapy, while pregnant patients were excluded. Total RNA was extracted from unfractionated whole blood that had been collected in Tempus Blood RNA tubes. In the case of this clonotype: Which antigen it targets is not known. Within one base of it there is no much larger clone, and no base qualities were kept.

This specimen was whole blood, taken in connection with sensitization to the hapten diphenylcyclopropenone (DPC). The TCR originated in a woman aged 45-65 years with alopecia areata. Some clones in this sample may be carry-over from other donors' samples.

The sequenced DNA is TGTGCCAGCAGTGATCGGTCCAGGACAGGGAATAATTCACCCCTCCACTTT. This is translated as CASSDRSRTGNNSPLHF. The sequence links TRBV6-1 to TRBJ1-6, with 8 bases aligning to TRBD1. The germline V gene sets CDR1 to MNHNS and CDR2 to SASEGT. Relative to germline, V is missing 3 bases and J is missing 5 bases, with 9 bases of the junction outside any gene match. Counted from cysteine to phenylalanine, this CDR3 has 17 amino acids. This entry keeps only the CDR3 DNA: 51 bases, framed from base 1.